The 19 T cell receptor beta chains given below trace back to one sample, sequenced in a study of preoperative IRX-2 immunotherapy in early breast cancer. Treatment reported: preoperative locoregional IRX-2 cytokine immunotherapy. TCRdb's copy holds only in-frame clones and misses some; the assay was immunoSEQ multiplex PCR. The table records 40,000 to 45,000 clones, roughly 77% of them present only once. The material sequenced was tumor tissue, taken after IRX-2 immunotherapy. The receptors shown here come from a human donor with breast cancer.

This clone came up a few times. This chain joins TRBV28 and TRBJ2-3; perhaps TRBD2 as D (7 bases). The V gene's germline CDR1 is MDHEN and CDR2 SYDVKM. The germline V and J ends were trimmed by 3 bases and 8 bases, with 15 bases remaining between them. There are 14 residues in the CDR3. The CDR3 sequence: CASSFGGQAGTQYF. The DNA of the CDR3 is TGTGCCAGCAGTTTCGGGGGGCAAGCTGGTACGCAGTATTTT.

The rearrangement links TRBV28 to TRBJ2-7; no clear D gene. Germline CDR1 and CDR2: MDHEN and SYDVKM. Between the trimmed V and J ends, which lost 7 bases and 6 bases, there was a span of 16 bases. The CDR3 sequence is 13 residues long. The CDR3 DNA reads TGTGCCAGCACCCCCGGCCCCACGGCCGAGCAGTACTTC. It yields the protein CASTPGPTAEQYF.

The chain recombines TRBV28 with TRBJ2-7, with D tentatively TRBD2 (5 bases). This CDR3 is 14 amino acids long. V shed 6 bases and J shed 1 base, with 13 bases lying between them. Germline CDR1 is MDHEN and CDR2 is SYDVKM. The CDR3 spells CASSFVGVSYEQYF. In DNA form, the CDR3 reads TGTGCCAGCAGCTTCGTGGGAGTTTCCTACGAGCAGTACTTC.

The chain is built from TRBV29-1 and TRBJ1-1; D is possibly TRBD1 (5 bases). Germline V gene data show CDR1 as SQVTM and CDR2 as ANQGSEA. This CDR3 spans 13 amino acids. V was trimmed by 7 bases and J by 1 base, leaving 13 bases between them. The CDR3 sequence is CSAWRQQNTEAFF. DNA of the CDR3: TGCAGCGCCTGGCGACAGCAGAACACTGAAGCTTTCTTT. The complete variable domain, with remaining parts taken from reference TRBV29-1 and TRBJ1-1, reads SAVISQKPSRDICQRGTSLTIQCQVDSQVTMMFWYRQQPGQSLTLIATANQGSEATYESGFVIDKFPISRPNLTFSTLTVSNMSPEDSSIYLCSAWRQQNTEAFFGQGTRLTVV.

CDR3 in DNA: TGTGCCAGTAGTCCCCGACAGGGGGGTCTTGGCTACACCTTC. Residues: CASSPRQGGLGYTF. The J gene is TRBJ1-2, the V gene TRBV19, with 9 bases aligning to TRBD1. The V segment lost 5 bases and the J segment 7 bases; nucleotides outside the gene matches: 8. The CDR3 loop spans 14 amino acids. CDR1 LNHDA and CDR2 SQIVND come from the germline V gene (reference sequence). Full variable domain (remainder filled in from reference TRBV19 and TRBJ1-2): DGGITQSPKYLFRKEGQNVTLSCEQNLNHDAMYWYRQDPGQGLRLIYYSQIVNDFQKGDIAEGYSVSREKKESFPLTVTSAQKNPTAFYLCASSPRQGGLGYTFGSGTRLTVV.

V usage is TRBV10-1 and J usage is TRBJ2-3; 7 positions agree with TRBD1. CDR3 length: 14 amino acids. Trimming took 3 bases from V and 1 from J; bases not matched to a gene: 1. Per the germline V gene, CDR1 is WNHNN and CDR2 is SYGVQD (reference sequence). The CDR3 sequence is CASSERGRTDTQYF. CDR3 in DNA: TGCGCCAGCAGTGAAAGGGGGCGCACAGATACGCAGTATTTT.

The rearrangement joins TRBV18 to TRBJ1-6, with 7 bases aligning to TRBD1. The CDR3 runs to 18 residues. Trimming at V came to 3 bases and at J to 0 bases, leaving 8 bases not matched to a gene. Germline CDR1 is KGHSH and CDR2 is LQKENI. The CDR3 here is CASSPRQGIPSYNSPLHF. CDR3 bases: TGTGCCAGCTCACCCCGACAGGGAATACCCTCCTATAATTCACCCCTCCACTTT.

The chain has TRBV11-3 and TRBJ2-3; D may be TRBD2 (5 bases). V was shortened by 3 bases and J by 2 bases, with 15 bases between the two germline ends. CDR1 is SGHNT, CDR2 YENEEA, per germline. This CDR3 comprises 16 residues. CDR3 in amino acids: CASSFPGLGYTDTQYF. As DNA, the CDR3 is TGTGCCAGCAGCTTCCCCGGACTGGGCTACACAGATACGCAGTATTTT. The full variable domain, rest sourced from reference TRBV11-3 and TRBJ2-3, is EAGVVQSPRYKIIEKKQPVAFWCNPISGHNTLYWYLQNLGQGPELLIRYENEEAVDDSQLPKDRFSAERLKGVDSTLKIQPAELGDSAVYLCASSFPGLGYTDTQYFGPGTRLTVL.

As concerns this clone: The junction departs from the called germline gene at one end, perhaps through a read error. The chain recombines TRBV6-1 with TRBJ1-5; a possible D gene is TRBD1 (5 bases). Germline V gives CDR1 MNHNS, CDR2 SASEGT. The CDR3 has 15 amino acids. CDR3 nucleotide sequence: TGTGTCAGCAGTGAAGGTCAGGGAGGCAATCAGCCCCAGCATTTT. Amino acid sequence: CVSSEGQGGNQPQHF.

The gene calls are TRBV6-8 and TRBJ1-3; D gene ambiguous. The length of the CDR3 is 15 residues. Per the germline V gene, CDR1 is MNHGY and CDR2 is SAAAGT. Trimming removed 1 base from V and 0 bases from J, with 7 bases in between. DNA of the CDR3: TGTGCCAGCAGTTACTGGAGGAGCTCTGGAAACACCATATATTTT. Its protein product is CASSYWRSSGNTIYF.

This chain links TRBV5-1 with TRBJ2-3; 9 bases agree with TRBD1. Per the germline V gene, CDR1 is SGHRS and CDR2 is YFSETQ. CDR3 length equals 15 residues. Germline trimming cut 4 bases from V and 4 bases from J; bases unmatched to any gene: 7. This chain's CDR3 is CASSPNRGHPDTQYF. Here the CDR3 DNA reads TGCGCCAGCAGCCCTAACAGGGGGCATCCAGATACGCAGTATTTT.

This clone was counted a few times. The genes are TRBV11-1 and TRBJ1-3; D possibly corresponds to TRBD1 (5 bases). The CDR3 is made up of 15 amino acids. Trimming removed 7 bases at V and 2 bases at J, with 15 bases between. CDR1 is SGHAT, CDR2 FQDESV, per germline (reference sequence). CDR3 protein: CASTPTRAAGNTIYF. In nucleotides, the CDR3 is TGTGCCAGCACCCCGACCAGGGCAGCTGGAAACACCATATATTTT.

This chain uses TRBV11-3 with TRBJ2-5, with 12 bases matching TRBD1. Germline CDR1 reads SGHNT; CDR2 reads YENEEA. The CDR3 is 15 residues long. The V segment lost 5 bases and the J segment 5 bases; nucleotides outside the gene matches: 6. CDR3 amino acids: CASSEGQGAWETQYF. CDR3 nucleotides: TGTGCCAGCAGCGAGGGACAGGGGGCCTGGGAGACCCAGTACTTC.

The gene calls are TRBV18 and TRBJ1-1, with a possible D match to TRBD1 (5 bases). V was trimmed by 0 bases and J by 7 bases, leaving 12 bases between them. This CDR3 is built from 14 residues. Per germline, CDR1 KGHSH and CDR2 LQKENI. CDR3 DNA sequence: TGTGCCAGCTCACCACCGATGGGGCTCAGTGAAGCTTTCTTT. It encodes CASSPPMGLSEAFF.

The CDR3 bases are TGTGCCAGCAGCGTTCCCGGCTCAGATACGCAGTATTTT. This sequence encodes CASSVPGSDTQYF. The chain has TRBV9 and TRBJ2-3; D remains ambiguous. CDR1 SGDLS and CDR2 YYNGEE come from the germline V gene. The V gene lost 2 bases and the J gene lost 4 bases, with 8 bases spanning the gap. The CDR3 is 13 residues long.

The J gene is TRBJ2-2, the V gene TRBV12-5; D unclear. CDR1 is LGHNT, CDR2 FRNRAP, per germline. There are 13 residues in the CDR3. Trimming removed 0 bases from V and 7 bases from J, with 6 bases in between. CDR3 sequence reads: CASGLVVGGELFF. In DNA, the CDR3 is TGTGCTAGTGGTTTGGTCGTGGGCGGGGAGCTGTTTTTT.

The genes are TRBV7-1 and TRBJ2-7, with TRBD2 matching over 13 bases. TRBV7-1 is sorted into the ORF group, with uncertain function. The length of the CDR3 is 14 residues. J lost 5 bases, V lost 4 bases, and 2 bases had no gene match. The CDR3 DNA reads TGTGCCAGCAGCTTGGGACTAGCGGGGCACGAGCAGTACTTC. It is translated as CASSLGLAGHEQYF.

This clone occurred once. The chain employs TRBV5-1 and TRBJ2-7; D perhaps matches TRBD1 (6 bases). This CDR3 is built from 15 residues. The germline CDR1 and CDR2 sequences are SGHRS and YFSETQ. V lost 0 bases to trimming and J lost 3 bases, with 13 bases between them. As DNA, the CDR3 is TGCGCCAGCAGCTTGGGGCAGGGGAACCTCTACGAGCAGTACTTC. It codes for CASSLGQGNLYEQYF.

This rearrangement joins TRBV6-8 to TRBJ1-4; the D is unclear. In germline, CDR1 is MNHGY, CDR2 SAAAGT. This CDR3 contains 14 residues. V dropped 10 bases and J dropped 8 bases, with 20 bases sitting between them. DNA for the CDR3: TGTGCCACCAGAGGGCAGCCAGGAATAGAAAAACTGTTTTTT. Protein sequence: CATRGQPGIEKLFF.